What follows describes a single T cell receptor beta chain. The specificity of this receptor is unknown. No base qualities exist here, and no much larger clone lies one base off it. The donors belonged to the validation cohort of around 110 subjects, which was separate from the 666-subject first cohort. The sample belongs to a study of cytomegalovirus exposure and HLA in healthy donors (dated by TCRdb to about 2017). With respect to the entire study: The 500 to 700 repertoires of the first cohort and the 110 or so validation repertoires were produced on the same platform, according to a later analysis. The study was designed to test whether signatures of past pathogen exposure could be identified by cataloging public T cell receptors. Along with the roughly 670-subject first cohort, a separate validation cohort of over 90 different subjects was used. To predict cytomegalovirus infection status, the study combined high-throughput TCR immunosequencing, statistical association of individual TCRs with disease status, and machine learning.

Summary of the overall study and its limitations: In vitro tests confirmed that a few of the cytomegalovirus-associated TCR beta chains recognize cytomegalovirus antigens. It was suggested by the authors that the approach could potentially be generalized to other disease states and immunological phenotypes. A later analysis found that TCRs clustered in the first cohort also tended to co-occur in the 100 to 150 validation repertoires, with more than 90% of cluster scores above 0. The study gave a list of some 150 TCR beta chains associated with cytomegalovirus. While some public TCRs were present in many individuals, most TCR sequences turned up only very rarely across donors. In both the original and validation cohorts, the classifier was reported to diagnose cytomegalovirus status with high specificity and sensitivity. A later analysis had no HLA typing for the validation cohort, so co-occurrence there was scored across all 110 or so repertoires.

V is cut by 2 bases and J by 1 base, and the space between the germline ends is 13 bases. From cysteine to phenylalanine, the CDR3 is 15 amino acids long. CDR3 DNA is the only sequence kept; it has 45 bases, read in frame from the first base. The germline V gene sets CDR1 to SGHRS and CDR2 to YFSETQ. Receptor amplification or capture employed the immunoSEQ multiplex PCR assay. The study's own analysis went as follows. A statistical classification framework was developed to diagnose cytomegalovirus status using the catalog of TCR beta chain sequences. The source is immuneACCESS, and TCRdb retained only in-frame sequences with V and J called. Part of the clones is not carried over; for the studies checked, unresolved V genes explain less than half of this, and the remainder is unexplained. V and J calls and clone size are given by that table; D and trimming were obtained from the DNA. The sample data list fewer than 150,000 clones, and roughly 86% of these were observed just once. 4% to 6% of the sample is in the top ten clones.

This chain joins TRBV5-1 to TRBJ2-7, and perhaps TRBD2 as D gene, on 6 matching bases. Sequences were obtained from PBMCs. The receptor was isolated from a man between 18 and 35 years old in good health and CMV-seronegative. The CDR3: CASSLGSGYSYEQYF. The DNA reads TGCGCCAGCAGCTTAGGCAGCGGGTATTCCTACGAGCAGTACTTC.